This T cell receptor (beta chain) emerged from a study of blood T cells in healthy people across ages. Trimming left V 4 bases short and J 3 bases short, with 12 bases between. Germline values: CDR1 GTSNPN, CDR2 SVGIG (reference sequence). This CDR3 has 13 amino acids. Next came a second PCR, run for roughly 7 to 12 cycles, which used a sample-barcoded 5' primer along with a J-beta primer mix. Using its own MiXCR run on the 5' RACE reads, TCRdb lists one record per CDR3 protein. The data contain some 370,000 distinct CDR3 sequences, approximately 52% of them seen just once; the ten biggest clones take up under 60%. The total RNA that was extracted per sample amounted to at least 5.5 micrograms. The table lists this clonotype with a few counts.

The clonotype originates from a man between 60 and 70 years old in good health. The chain uses TRBV30 and TRBJ1-2; D gene uncertain. Sequenced sample: blood. The CDR3 DNA sequence: TGTGCCTGGAACGCGCTGAGAGACTATGGCTACACCTTC. Residues: CAWNALRDYGYTF. Complete variable domain (other parts from reference TRBV30 and TRBJ1-2): SQTIHQWPATLVQPVGSPLSLECTVEGTSNPNLYWYRQAAGRGLQLLFYSVGIGQISSEVPQNLSASRPQDRQFILSSKKLLLSDSGFYLCAWNALRDYGYTFGSGTRLTVV.